This T cell receptor beta chain was retrieved from a study of cytomegalovirus exposure and HLA in healthy donors. Points from the study as a whole: The authors listed 164 TCR beta chains as cytomegalovirus-associated.

PCR employed 60 Vbeta and 13 Jbeta primers. The protocol was immunoSEQ multiplex PCR, while the TCRdb copy is restricted to in-frame clones and leaves out a portion. The sample carries roughly 100,000 clones, around 75% recorded once. A word on this clone: The target antigen is unknown.

The receptor's source is a man aged 35-49 years in good health and CMV-seronegative. The source material was PBMCs.

The CDR3 reads CAAQDSVSPLHF. In DNA form, the CDR3 reads TGTGCCGCTCAGGACTCGGTTTCACCCCTCCACTTT. The chain recombines TRBV10-3 with TRBJ1-6; no clear D gene. Looked up from germline, CDR1 is ENHRY and CDR2 is SYGVKD. This CDR3 is 12 amino acids long. Trimming cost V 11 bases and J 9 bases, with 14 bases left between them.